The following is a T cell receptor beta chain sequence with its context. The assay was immunoSEQ multiplex PCR, and TCRdb's table has in-frame clones only and misses some. The sample yields 120,000 or so clones, 70% to 90% seen once. Germline loops: CDR1 MRHNA, CDR2 SNTAGT. CDR3 length: 15 residues. The V segment lost 10 bases and the J segment 3 bases; nucleotides outside the gene matches: 10. This sample stems from a study of blood T cell repertoires in COVID-19. The chain couples TRBV6-4 to TRBJ2-4, with 9 nucleotides matching TRBD1. The receptor comes from a human donor in a cohort sampled during active COVID-19. The sample comprised peripheral blood. The CDR3 sequence: CANKTGGLGKNIQYF. CDR3 nucleotide sequence: TGTGCCAACAAGACAGGGGGGCTGGGCAAAAACATTCAGTACTTC.